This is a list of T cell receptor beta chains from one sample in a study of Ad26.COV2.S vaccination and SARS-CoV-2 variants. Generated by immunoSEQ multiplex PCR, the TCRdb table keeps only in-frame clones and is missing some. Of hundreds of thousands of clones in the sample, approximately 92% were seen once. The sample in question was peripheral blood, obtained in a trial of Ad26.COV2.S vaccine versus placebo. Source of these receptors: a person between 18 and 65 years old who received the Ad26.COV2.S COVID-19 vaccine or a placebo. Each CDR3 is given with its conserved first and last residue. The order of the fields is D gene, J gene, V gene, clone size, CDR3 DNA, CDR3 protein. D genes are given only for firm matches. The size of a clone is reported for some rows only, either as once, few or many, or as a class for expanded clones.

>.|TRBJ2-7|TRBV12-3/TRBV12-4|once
TGTGCCAGCAGTTTAGCGCCCTCCTACGAGCAGTACTTC
CASSLAPSYEQYF
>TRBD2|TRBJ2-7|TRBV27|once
TGTGCCAGCAGTACGAATCAAAGCGGGGCGAGTGCTCCTAACGAGCAGTACTTC
CASSTNQSGASAPNEQYF
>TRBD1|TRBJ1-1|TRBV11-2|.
TGTGCCAGCAGCTTAAGGGGGACAGGGGGCATTGACACTGAAGCTTTCTTT
CASSLRGTGGIDTEAFF
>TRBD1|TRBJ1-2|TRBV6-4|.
TGTGCCAGCAGGGCGGGACAGGGTAACGGTGGCTACACCTTC
CASRAGQGNGGYTF
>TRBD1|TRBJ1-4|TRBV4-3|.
TGCGCCAGCAGCCCAAGCAGGGGGCGCGCGACTAATGAAAAACTGTTTTTT
CASSPSRGRATNEKLFF
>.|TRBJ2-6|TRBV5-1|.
TGCGCCAGCAGCTTGGATGTCAGGGTCCCCTCTGGGGCCAACGTCCTGACTTTC
CASSLDVRVPSGANVLTF
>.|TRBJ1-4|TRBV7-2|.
TGTGCCAGCAGCTTAGATAACGGTGAAAAACTGTTTTTT
CASSLDNGEKLFF
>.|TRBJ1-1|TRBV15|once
TGTGCCACCAGCAGTGGCTTGATCACCAACACTGAAGCTTTCTTT
CATSSGLITNTEAFF
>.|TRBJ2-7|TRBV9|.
TGTGCCAGCAGCGTAAGTCAGCTAGCAAGTCCCTACGAGCAGTACTTC
CASSVSQLASPYEQYF
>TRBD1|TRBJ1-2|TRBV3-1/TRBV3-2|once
TGTGCCAGCAGCCTCGGGACAGCCTATGGCTACACCTTC
CASSLGTAYGYTF
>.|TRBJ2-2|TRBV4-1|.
TGCGCCAGCAGCCAGACCGAGAAGGTGGCCGGGGAGCTGTTTTTT
CASSQTEKVAGELFF
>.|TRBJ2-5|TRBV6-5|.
TGTGCCAGCAGCCCAAAACTAGCTTGGCAAGAGACCCAGTACTTC
CASSPKLAWQETQYF
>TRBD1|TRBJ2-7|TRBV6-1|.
TGTGCCAGCAGTGAATTCCCCACCGGGACAGGGGCCCACGAGCAGTACTTC
CASSEFPTGTGAHEQYF
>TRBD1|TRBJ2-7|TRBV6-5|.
TGTGCCAGCAGGTGGACAGGCTCCTACGAGCAGTACTTC
CASRWTGSYEQYF
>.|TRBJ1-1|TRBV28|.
TGTGCCAGCAGCCCCATCCAGGCCTCCACTGAAGCTTTCTTT
CASSPIQASTEAFF
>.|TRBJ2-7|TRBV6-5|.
TGTGCCAGTCGAAGCGGGGACAGAAGCTTTTCGGAGCAGTACTTC
CASRSGDRSFSEQYF
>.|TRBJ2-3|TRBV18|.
TGTGCCAGCTCACCGGTTGCGGGACCCACAGATACGCAGTATTTT
CASSPVAGPTDTQYF